What follows is one TCR beta chain and its context. The data derive from a study of blood T cells in healthy people across ages. The length of the CDR3 is 16 residues. The germline V and J ends were trimmed by 5 bases and 3 bases, with 19 bases remaining between them. Germline V gene data show CDR1 as SEHNR and CDR2 as FQNEAQ (reference sequence). Primed by a sample-barcoded 5' primer and a J-beta primer mix, a second PCR proceeded for 7 to 11 cycles. TCRdb re-called the 5' RACE reads with MiXCR, one entry per CDR3 protein. The repertoire holds about 500,000 distinct CDR3 sequences, with more than 20% as singletons. Another study also made use of these data, one on T cells of mothers and their children.

The receptor was isolated from a boy aged 5-17 years in good health. Sequenced material: blood. The gene calls are TRBV7-9 and TRBJ2-5; D possibly uses TRBD1 or TRBD2 (6 bases each). The CDR3 DNA reads as TGTGCCAGCAGCCTGGGGGGCGGGACCCCAGAAGAGACCCAGTACTTC. Protein sequence: CASSLGGGTPEETQYF.